The present entry profiles one T cell receptor beta chain with its context. The antigen is unknown. This CDR3 has 15 amino acids. CDR1 and CDR2 (germline): MRHNA, SNTAGT. V gave up 5 bases and J gave up 6 bases; unmatched junction bases: 3. The entry originates in a study of T cell responses to AZD1222 COVID-19 vaccine. Study-level points and caveats: Clonal diversity was possibly underestimated, and white British individuals and females predominated among donors. The peak T cell response came first, and repertoires were sampled only after it. Two doses of AZD1222 preceded a rise in Spike-specific TCR breadth and depth.

Only in-frame clones appear in the TCRdb table, and some are missing; sequencing was by immunoSEQ multiplex PCR. Of approximately 150,000 clones listed, 85% to 90% are singletons. This chain uses TRBV6-4 with TRBJ2-1; 14 bases agree with TRBD2. The clonotype was recovered from an adult who received the MenACWY meningococcal vaccine as a control. The specimen was peripheral blood, collected 28 days after the second dose of the MenACWY control vaccine. In DNA form, the CDR3 reads TGTGCCAGCAGTATGACTAGCGGGAGGGGCAATGAGCAGTTCTTC. Protein sequence: CASSMTSGRGNEQFF.